The rows below give T cell receptor beta chains drawn from one sample of a study of post-analysis software for immune sequencing data. TCRdb re-called the PCR reads through MiXCR, storing one row per CDR3 protein. The sample lists under 650,000 distinct CDR3 sequences, 44% occurring once. The sequenced sample was blood. The receptors were gathered from a girl aged 5-17 years with multiple sclerosis. The CDR3 runs from the conserved cysteine through the conserved F or W. D genes are given only for firm matches. A clone size is listed for some rows: how often the clone was seen (once, few, many), or a class if it is expanded.

abundance	j_gene	v_gene	d_gene	CDR3nt	CDR3aa
few	TRBJ1-2	TRBV5-1	TRBD1	TGCGCCAGCAGCGGTAAGACAGGGGACTTCGACTATGGCTACACCTTC	CASSGKTGDFDYGYTF
-	TRBJ2-2	TRBV5-6	TRBD1	TGTGCCAGCAGCTCGGACAGGGTGAACACCGGGGAGCTGTTTTTT	CASSSDRVNTGELFF
-	TRBJ2-5	TRBV6-5	TRBD2	TGTGCCAGCAGTTCCCCAGCGGGAAAAGAGACCCAGTACTTC	CASSSPAGKETQYF
few	TRBJ2-7	TRBV12-3/TRBV12-4	TRBD2	TGTGCCAGCGCTGATTTAGGGACTAGTGACTACGAGCAGTACTTC	CASADLGTSDYEQYF
-	TRBJ2-1	TRBV12-3/TRBV12-4	-	TGTGCCAGCAAGAGTGGAGGTGAGCAGTTCTTC	CASKSGGEQFF
-	TRBJ2-5	TRBV20-1	-	TGCAGTGCTATGGTTGATAGGGCGACGGAGACCCAGTACTTC	CSAMVDRATETQYF
-	TRBJ2-7	TRBV5-5	TRBD1	TGTGCCAGCAGCTTGAGACAGGGGGGGACCTACGAGCAGTACTTC	CASSLRQGGTYEQYF
-	TRBJ2-6	TRBV6-2/TRBV6-3	-	TGTGCCAGCAGTTACTCAACAGGGTCTTTCTCTGGGGCCAACGTCCTGACTTTC	CASSYSTGSFSGANVLTF
-	TRBJ1-5	TRBV27	-	TGTGCCGGCAGCCAGGACAGAATTAGCAATCAGCCCCAGCATTTT	CAGSQDRISNQPQHF
-	TRBJ2-5	TRBV12-3/TRBV12-4	-	TGTGCCAGCAGTTACCCTGGGGCCGGAGACCAAGGAACCCAGTACTTC	CASSYPGAGDQGTQYF
many	TRBJ2-7	TRBV3-1	TRBD2	TGTGCCAGCAGCCAAGATGGACTAGCGGACAACGAGCAGTACTTC	CASSQDGLADNEQYF
-	TRBJ1-1	TRBV6-5	TRBD1	TGTGCCAGCAGACAGACAGGGGGCACTGAAGCTTTCTTT	CASRQTGGTEAFF
few	TRBJ2-7	TRBV6-5	TRBD2	TGTGCCACCAAACCGGGACTAGCGGGAGGGCGGAGCGAGCAGTACTTC	CATKPGLAGGRSEQYF
many	TRBJ2-7	TRBV12-3/TRBV12-4	TRBD1	TGTGCCAGCAGTTCGACAGGGGTCCTCTACGAGCAGTACTTC	CASSSTGVLYEQYF
few	TRBJ2-7	TRBV12-3/TRBV12-4	TRBD1	TGTGCCAGCAGAGACAGGGCCTCGAATGGCGAGCAGTACTTC	CASRDRASNGEQYF
few	TRBJ2-7	TRBV12-3/TRBV12-4	TRBD2	TGTGCCAGCAGGCTCGGGGGGGGTCTTGCCTACGAGCAGTACTTC	CASRLGGGLAYEQYF
few	TRBJ2-5	TRBV20-1	TRBD2	TGCAGTGCTTCCACTAGCGGGGGGATTCAAGAGACCCAGTACTTC	CSASTSGGIQETQYF
few	TRBJ2-7	TRBV20-1	-	TGCAGTGCCGGACAGAGCTCCTACGAGCAGTACTTC	CSAGQSSYEQYF
few	TRBJ2-3	TRBV7-3	TRBD2	TGTGCCAGCAGCTACCGACTAGCGGGGGGGGGAGATACGCAGTATTTT	CASSYRLAGGGDTQYF
-	TRBJ2-4	TRBV3-1	TRBD2	TGTGCCAGCAGCCACGCCCGGCGGGAGGGCTTGTTTAAGCAGTACTTC	CASSHARREGLFKQYF
-	TRBJ1-4	TRBV27	TRBD1	TGTGCCAGCACTGAGGTGACAGGGGTAGCTGAAAAACTGTTTTTT	CASTEVTGVAEKLFF
-	TRBJ1-2	TRBV24-1	-	TGTGCCACCAGTGACTCCGACCAGGGGTACGGCTACACCTTC	CATSDSDQGYGYTF
-	TRBJ1-1	TRBV18	TRBD1	TGTGCCAGCTCACCGATGGACAGGGGGGCTGTGACTGAAGCTTTCTTT	CASSPMDRGAVTEAFF
few	TRBJ2-7	TRBV27	TRBD1	TGTGCCAGCAGTTTGGTTCCGGTAGGGGGCGGCGAGCAGTACTTC	CASSLVPVGGGEQYF
-	TRBJ1-1	TRBV5-1	-	TGCGCCAGCAGCTTGGCCCTCGTGGAGGGTGGCACTGAAGCTTTCTTT	CASSLALVEGGTEAFF
few	TRBJ1-4	TRBV5-1	TRBD1	TGCGCCAGCAGCTTCGGTGGGACAGGGCTTGAAAAACTGTTTTTT	CASSFGGTGLEKLFF
once	TRBJ1-2	TRBV27	-	TGTGCCAGCAGTTTAGGGGTTCAAGGCAGCTATGGCTACACCTTC	CASSLGVQGSYGYTF
-	TRBJ1-1	TRBV3-1	TRBD1	TGTGCCAGCAGCCAGCCAGGGGGAGGCACTGAAGCTTTCTTT	CASSQPGGGTEAFF
-	TRBJ2-5	TRBV28	-	TGTACCAGCAGGTTCGGGGCTGGCCCAGGGACCCAGTACTTC	CTSRFGAGPGTQYF
-	TRBJ2-7	TRBV27	-	TGTGCCAGCAGTCTCTACATCCCGGGACACAGCATCTGGAACTACGAGCAGTACTTC	CASSLYIPGHSIWNYEQYF
few	TRBJ2-3	TRBV20-1	TRBD2	TGCAGTGCTCCACACTCCTTAGCGGGGGGCACAGATACGCAGTATTTT	CSAPHSLAGGTDTQYF
once	TRBJ1-5	TRBV27	TRBD1	TGTGCCAGCAGTTCAACAGGGGGCTGGAGTTGGCAGCCCCAGCATTTT	CASSSTGGWSWQPQHF
-	TRBJ2-4	TRBV7-2	-	TGTGCCAGCAGCCCCCCATCAGGGAGCCAAAACGTTCAGTACTTC	CASSPPSGSQNVQYF
-	TRBJ2-7	TRBV10-2	-	TGCGCCAGCAGTGAGTCGGGACAACTGGAGCAGTACTTC	CASSESGQLEQYF
few	TRBJ2-5	TRBV20-1	TRBD1	TGCAGTGCTTGTGACAGGGAAGAGACCCAGTACTTC	CSACDREETQYF
-	TRBJ2-7	TRBV10-3	TRBD1	TGTGCCATCAGTGAGAGAGGTGGGACAGGGGGCCTGTACGAGCAGTACTTC	CAISERGGTGGLYEQYF
-	TRBJ2-5	TRBV5-1	-	TGCGCCAGCAGCTTGCGAAAGACCCAGTACTTC	CASSLRKTQYF
-	TRBJ1-5	TRBV4-1	-	TGCGCCAGCAGCCAAGATGGGGGGTTTGGGAGCAATCAGCCCCAGCATTTT	CASSQDGGFGSNQPQHF
-	TRBJ2-3	TRBV3-1	TRBD2	TGTGCCAGCAGCTTTCGGACTAGCGGGGCAGATACGCAGTATTTT	CASSFRTSGADTQYF
-	TRBJ1-1	TRBV29-1	TRBD1	TGCAGCGTTGTCCGGACAGGGGCTGAAGCTTTCTTT	CSVVRTGAEAFF
-	TRBJ2-2	TRBV10-3	-	TGTGCCATCAGTGAGGCAACGGACAGCGGGGAGCTGTTTTTT	CAISEATDSGELFF
few	TRBJ2-1	TRBV10-1	-	TGCGCCAGCAGTGAAGCAGGGAGGAATGAGCAGTTCTTC	CASSEAGRNEQFF
once	TRBJ2-2	TRBV12-3/TRBV12-4	-	TGTGCCAGCAGTACCCGGCTAGGGGTCACCGGGGAGCTGTTTTTT	CASSTRLGVTGELFF
once	TRBJ2-1	TRBV5-1	TRBD1	TGCGCCAGCAGCTTACGGACAGGGAGCTCCTACAACGAGCAGTTCTTC	CASSLRTGSSYNEQFF
-	TRBJ2-1	TRBV11-1	TRBD1	TGTGCCAGCAGCTCCCGACAGGGGCGGTCCTACAATGAGCAGTTCTTC	CASSSRQGRSYNEQFF
once	TRBJ1-2	TRBV29-1	-	TGCAGCGTTGAAGTCAGAGTGGGACCGCTTAACTATGGCTACACCTTC	CSVEVRVGPLNYGYTF
-	TRBJ2-3	TRBV27	-	TGTGCCAGCAGTTATCTCGCTATCACCACAGATACGCAGTATTTT	CASSYLAITTDTQYF
-	TRBJ1-5	TRBV4-2	-	TGTGCCAGCAGCCAAGCAAACAGGGTATCGCCTCAGCCCCAGCATTTT	CASSQANRVSPQPQHF
many	TRBJ2-6	TRBV6-4	-	TGTGCCAGCAGTGACGGGACATCTGGGGCCAACGTCCTGACTTTC	CASSDGTSGANVLTF
many	TRBJ1-2	TRBV5-1	TRBD1	TGCGCCAGCAGCCCTGCAGGGGGGAACTATGGCTACACCTTC	CASSPAGGNYGYTF
-	TRBJ1-6	TRBV7-2	-	TGTGCCAGCAGCTTAGGAGGGGGGGTGTTGAATTCACCCCTCCACTTT	CASSLGGGVLNSPLHF
-	TRBJ1-5	TRBV4-1	TRBD1	TGCGCCAGCAGCCTATTAGGACAGGGGAACAATCAGCCCCAGCATTTT	CASSLLGQGNNQPQHF
few	TRBJ2-6	TRBV29-1	-	TGCAGCGTTGAAGGATTCCCAGGGGCTGGGGCCAACGTCCTGACTTTC	CSVEGFPGAGANVLTF
-	TRBJ2-7	TRBV12-3/TRBV12-4	TRBD1	TGTGCCAGCAGTCCATCGGGACAGCTCTACGAGCAGTACTTC	CASSPSGQLYEQYF
-	TRBJ2-3	TRBV4-1	-	TGCGCCAGCAGCCCTCCAGAGGCAGATACGCAGTATTTT	CASSPPEADTQYF
-	TRBJ1-2	TRBV3-1	-	TGTGCCAGCAGCCCCCAATCGACGCATGGCTACACCTTC	CASSPQSTHGYTF
few	TRBJ2-7	TRBV28	TRBD2	TGTGCCAGCAGTTCGGGAGGGGGGGGAGTCGGCGAGCAGTACTTC	CASSSGGGGVGEQYF